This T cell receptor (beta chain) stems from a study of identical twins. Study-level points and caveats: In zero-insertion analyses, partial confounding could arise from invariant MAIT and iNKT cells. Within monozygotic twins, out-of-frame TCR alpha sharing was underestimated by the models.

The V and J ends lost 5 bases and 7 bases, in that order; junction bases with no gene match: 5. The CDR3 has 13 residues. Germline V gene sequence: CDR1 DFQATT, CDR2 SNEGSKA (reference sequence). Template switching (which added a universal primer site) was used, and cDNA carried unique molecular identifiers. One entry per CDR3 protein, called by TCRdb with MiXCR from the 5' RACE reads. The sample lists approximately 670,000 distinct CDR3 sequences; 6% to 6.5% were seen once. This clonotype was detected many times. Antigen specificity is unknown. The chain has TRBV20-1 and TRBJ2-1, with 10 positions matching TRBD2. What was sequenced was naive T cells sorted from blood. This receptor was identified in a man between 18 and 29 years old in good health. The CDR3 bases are TGCAGTGCTTGGACTAGCGGCTTAAATGAGCAGTTCTTC. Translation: CSAWTSGLNEQFF.